This record looks at one TCR beta chain sequence and its context. Its specificity is unknown. Researchers prepared the TCRbeta library using unique molecular identifiers, the study reports. Each CDR3 protein is one row after TCRdb ran MiXCR on the PCR reads. The sample has around 500,000 distinct CDR3 sequences; more than 20% are singletons. The sample belongs to a study of T-cell reconstitution after alpha-beta-depleted transplantation in children. Overall study results and limits: Some patients' high day-60 TCRbeta diversity was traced to surviving recipient T cells and thymic progenitors. The main origin of T-cell counts and diversity one year after transplant was newly produced T cells. Approximately two months post-transplant, alpha-beta T cells reportedly originated from several hundred expanded graft clones.

The material was PBMCs, mostly from graft donor cells, obtained 360 days after TCRalphabeta/CD19-depleted stem cell transplant. This TCR came from a boy in the first two years of life who had a stem cell transplant for acute myeloid leukemia, so the T cells may come from the graft donor.

The CDR3 here is CASSYFPTASTDTQYF. The CDR3 DNA is TGTGCCAGCAGTTACTTCCCGACAGCTTCCACTGATACGCAGTATTTT. The chain carries TRBV6-5 and TRBJ2-3; TRBD1 is a possible D gene (5 bases). The CDR3 has 16 residues. Trimming left V 1 base short and J 6 bases short, with 17 bases between. The V gene's germline CDR1 is MNHEY and CDR2 SVGAGI.